The 24 T cell receptor beta chains below come from one sample, sequenced in a study of T-cell reconstitution after alpha-beta-depleted transplantation in children. The TCRbeta library was prepared with unique molecular identifiers. TCRdb passed the PCR reads through MiXCR, listing each CDR3 protein once. The top ten hold about 15% of the sample, which has about 500,000 distinct CDR3 sequences, about 10% seen once. Sample: PBMCs, mostly from graft donor cells, taken 180 days after TCRalphabeta/CD19-depleted stem cell transplant. Receptors originate from a female patient aged 2 to 10 who had a stem cell transplant for aplastic anemia, so the T cells may come from the graft donor.

The chain has TRBV12-3 or TRBV12-4 and TRBJ2-2; 14 bases are a match to TRBD2. V gave up 2 bases and J gave up 2 bases; unmatched junction bases: 16. The CDR3 has 22 residues. CDR3: CASSLTPGTSGSMRGNTGELFF. The CDR3 bases are TGTGCCAGCAGTTTAACCCCTGGGACTAGCGGGAGTATGAGGGGCAACACCGGGGAGCTGTTTTTT.

This clonotype has only a few counts. The chain combines TRBV11-2 with TRBJ2-2; D might be TRBD1 (5 bases). The V gene lost 1 base and the J gene lost 2 bases, with 20 bases spanning the gap. Germline V gives CDR1 SGHAT, CDR2 FQNNGV. The CDR3 covers 19 residues. CDR3 DNA sequence: TGTGCCAGCAGCTTAGGGTCCCAGGGTTACCACGCTAACACCGGGGAGCTGTTTTTT. Its protein is CASSLGSQGYHANTGELFF.

This clonotype was found many times. The rearrangement links TRBV6-5 to TRBJ2-5; 13 bases line up with TRBD2. CDR3 size: 17 residues. The V gene end was trimmed by 2 bases and the J gene end by 1 base; junction bases not matched to a gene: 4. Germline CDR1 and CDR2: MNHEY and SVGAGI. The CDR3 reads CASSYPGTSGTQETQYF. The CDR3 nucleotides are TGTGCCAGCAGTTACCCGGGGACTAGCGGGACCCAAGAGACCCAGTACTTC.

V usage is TRBV7-2 and J usage is TRBJ1-1; D may be TRBD1 (5 bases). The CDR3 contains 13 residues. V shed 2 bases and J shed 5 bases, with 9 bases lying between them. Germline V lookup: CDR1 SGHTA, CDR2 FQGNSA. This CDR3 is CASSLNRRTEAFF. DNA of the CDR3: TGTGCCAGCAGCTTAAACAGGAGGACTGAAGCTTTCTTT.

The chain recombines TRBV13 with TRBJ2-1, with D uncertain. This CDR3 has 16 amino acids. V lost 4 bases to trimming and J lost 2 bases, with 15 bases between them. Looked up from germline, CDR1 is PRHDT and CDR2 is FYEKMQ (reference sequence). CDR3 sequence: CASSSARRSTYNEQFF. The CDR3, as DNA: TGTGCCAGCAGCTCAGCCCGACGGTCCACCTACAATGAGCAGTTCTTC.

The rearrangement joins TRBV6-2 or TRBV6-3 to TRBJ2-1; TRBD2 matches 7 bases. Germline-derived CDR1 and CDR2 are MNHEY and SVGEGT. Trimming at V came to 0 bases and at J to 1 base, leaving 12 bases not matched to a gene. There are 19 residues in the CDR3. The CDR3 coding sequence is TGTGCCAGCAGTTACTCGAAGGAAGGTAGCGGGCGTTCCTACAATGAGCAGTTCTTC. Translating gives CASSYSKEGSGRSYNEQFF.

The chain joins TRBV29-1 to TRBJ2-1; D is unresolved. CDR3 size: 12 residues. Trimming shortened V by 7 bases and J by 6 bases, and 13 bases separated the two germline ends. Germline assignment: CDR1 SQVTM and CDR2 ANQGSEA. CDR3 in DNA: TGCAGCGCCCCATTTATCCGCAATGAGCAGTTCTTC. As protein: CSAPFIRNEQFF.

In this sample, this clonotype turned up many times. CDR3 region: CASRAGVSQPQHF. DNA of the CDR3: TGCGCCAGCCGGGCGGGGGTGAGCCAGCCCCAGCATTTT. The chain recombines TRBV5-1 with TRBJ1-5; the D gene is possibly TRBD1 (5 bases). V gave up 7 bases and J gave up 7 bases, with 15 bases separating them. This CDR3 comprises 13 residues. Germline lookup yields CDR1 SGHRS and CDR2 YFSETQ.

J is TRBJ2-1 and V is TRBV7-2; unclear D gene. Germline V gene sequence: CDR1 SGHTA, CDR2 FQGNSA. V was pared by 0 bases and J by 0 bases, with 9 bases between. The CDR3 consists of 16 residues. CDR3: CASSLALASSYNEQFF. In DNA, the CDR3 is TGTGCCAGCAGCTTAGCTTTGGCGAGCTCCTACAATGAGCAGTTCTTC.

This clonotype was seen more than once but under ten times. The V and J genes are TRBV21-1 and TRBJ1-2; TRBD1, the D gene given by the table, was not confirmed from the DNA. TRBV21-1 has pseudogene status. This CDR3 is built from 18 residues. The CDR3 sequence is CASSNETGPLPIADGYTF. The CDR3 DNA is TGTGCCAGCAGCAACGAGACAGGGCCTCTACCAATCGCAGATGGCTACACCTTC.

The CDR3 spells CASRSSGKLDTQYF. DNA for the CDR3: TGTGCCAGCAGATCTAGCGGGAAATTAGATACGCAGTATTTT. V usage is TRBV12-3 or TRBV12-4 and J usage is TRBJ2-3, with 9 bases matching TRBD2. The junction had 6 bases not matched to a gene; V was cut back by 6 bases and J by 5 bases. The CDR3 consists of 14 residues.

This clonotype was counted at least ten times. The rearrangement links TRBV10-3 to TRBJ2-7; 7 positions match TRBD1. Germline CDR1 is ENHRY and CDR2 is SYGVKD. V dropped 7 bases and J dropped 0; count of bases not matched to a gene: 3. The CDR3 is 13 amino acids. CDR3 loop: CAINQGVSYEQYF. Here the CDR3 DNA reads TGTGCCATCAACCAGGGGGTCTCCTACGAGCAGTACTTC.

At least ten counts were recorded for this clonotype. This sequence joins TRBV5-1 and TRBJ2-3; 8 nucleotides line up with TRBD2. The germline CDR1 and CDR2 sequences are SGHRS and YFSETQ. This CDR3 is 15 amino acids long. J was trimmed by 1 base and V by 2 bases; bases with no gene match: 3. CDR3 loop: CASSFGAGGTDTQYF. The CDR3 DNA reads TGCGCCAGCAGCTTCGGAGCGGGGGGCACAGATACGCAGTATTTT.

This clonotype was picked up a small number of times. V usage is TRBV19 and J usage is TRBJ2-1, with 8 bases that match TRBD2. V gave up 5 bases and J gave up 6 bases; unmatched junction bases: 15. The CDR3 runs 17 residues. CDR1 and CDR2 (germline): LNHDA, SQIVND (reference sequence). CDR3 in amino acids: CASSVRLAGPRGNEQFF. The CDR3 nucleotides are TGTGCCAGTAGTGTTCGTTTAGCGGGACCAAGGGGCAATGAGCAGTTCTTC.

There are many counts of this clonotype. The chain has TRBV5-1 and TRBJ2-5; 14 bases fit TRBD2. The junction had 7 bases not matched to a gene; V was cut back by 4 bases and J by 5 bases. The CDR3 totals 16 residues. Germline CDR1 and CDR2: SGHRS and YFSETQ. In nucleotides, the CDR3 is TGCGCCAGCAGCCTAGGACTAGCGGGAGGCGGTGAGACCCAGTACTTC. Translating gives CASSLGLAGGGETQYF.

The V and J genes are TRBV27 and TRBJ2-1; 7 bases are a match to TRBD1. The V gene end was trimmed by 0 bases and the J gene end by 2 bases; junction bases not matched to a gene: 1. This CDR3 spans 15 amino acids. Germline CDR1 is MNHEY and CDR2 is SMNVEV (reference sequence). CDR3 amino acids: CASSLSTGPYNEQFF. As DNA, the CDR3 is TGTGCCAGCAGTTTATCGACAGGGCCCTACAATGAGCAGTTCTTC.

This clonotype turned up a few times. The chain employs TRBV5-1 and TRBJ2-5, with 9 bases aligning to TRBD1. The CDR3 totals 15 residues. Germline V lookup: CDR1 SGHRS, CDR2 YFSETQ. The V and J ends lost 2 bases and 4 bases, in that order; junction bases with no gene match: 6. The CDR3 sequence is CASSFGQGPLETQYF. DNA for the CDR3: TGCGCCAGCAGCTTCGGACAGGGGCCCCTAGAGACCCAGTACTTC.

This clonotype was counted at least ten times. V is TRBV29-1 and J is TRBJ2-3; 7 nucleotides match TRBD1. J gave up 4 bases and V 0 bases, and 7 bases lay outside the gene matches. The CDR3 spans 15 residues. Germline assignment: CDR1 SQVTM and CDR2 ANQGSEA. The CDR3: CSVEDWNRGADTQYF. DNA for the CDR3: TGCAGCGTTGAAGATTGGAACAGGGGAGCAGATACGCAGTATTTT.

The CDR3: CASSLPGLGELFF. As DNA, the CDR3 is TGTGCCAGCAGCTTACCGGGGCTCGGGGAGCTGTTTTTT. This chain uses TRBV7-2 with TRBJ2-2; D is tentatively TRBD1 or TRBD2 (5 bases each). The germline V and J ends were trimmed by 2 bases and 7 bases, with 8 bases remaining between them. Germline assignment: CDR1 SGHTA and CDR2 FQGNSA. The CDR3 consists of 13 residues.

A word on this clonotype: A much larger clone lies one base from this, so it may be a read error. J is TRBJ2-1 and V is TRBV13, with a tentative D call TRBD2 (5 bases). Trimming removed 2 bases at V and 4 bases at J, with 6 bases between. In germline, CDR1 is PRHDT, CDR2 FYEKMQ (reference sequence). CDR3 length equals 13 residues. The chain's CDR3 is CASSLREYNEQFF. In DNA, the CDR3 is TGTGCCAGCAGCTTAAGGGAGTACAATGAGCAGTTCTTC.

The chain couples TRBV7-6 to TRBJ1-5; D ambiguous. Germline V gene lookup returns CDR1 SGHVS and CDR2 FNYEAQ. The V end was cut by 1 base, the J end by 3 bases, with 7 bases between. The CDR3 contains 14 residues. The CDR3 sequence: CASSLVGFNQPQHF. The CDR3 DNA sequence: TGTGCCAGCAGCTTAGTGGGTTTCAATCAGCCCCAGCATTTT.

The V call is TRBV10-2, the J call TRBJ2-7; D call uncertain. Trimming took 0 bases from V and 6 from J, leaving 12 bases between them. CDR1 and CDR2 from the germline V gene are WSHSY and SAAADI. The CDR3 covers 14 residues. CDR3 loop: CASSESYSGLEQYV. CDR3 coding DNA: TGCGCCAGCAGTGAGTCGTACTCCGGGCTCGAGCAGTACGTC.

This clonotype was detected ten times or more. This rearrangement joins TRBV7-9 to TRBJ1-2; TRBD1 is a possible D gene (5 bases). Looked up from germline, CDR1 is SEHNR and CDR2 is FQNEAQ (reference sequence). The CDR3 totals 15 residues. V was clipped by 4 bases and J by 3 bases, with 15 bases between them. Here the CDR3 reads CASSSHRWGDYGYTF. The CDR3 DNA sequence: TGTGCCAGCAGCTCCCACAGGTGGGGCGACTATGGCTACACCTTC. Using reference TRBV7-9 and TRBJ1-2 for the parts outside the CDR3, the full variable domain is DTGVSQNPRHKITKRGQNVTFRCDPISEHNRLYWYRQTLGQGPEFLTYFQNEAQLEKSRLLSDRFSAERPKGSFSTLEIQRTEQGDSAMYLCASSSHRWGDYGYTFGSGTRLTVV.

The CDR3 loop reads CSAREALAKNIQYF. CDR3 coding DNA: TGCAGTGCTAGAGAGGCATTAGCCAAAAACATTCAGTACTTC. This chain joins TRBV20-1 and TRBJ2-4; D is unresolved. This CDR3 region has 14 residues. In germline, CDR1 is DFQATT, CDR2 SNEGSKA (reference sequence). The V end was cut by 0 bases, the J end by 0 bases, with 6 bases between.